Below are 31 T cell receptor beta chains sequenced from a single sample in a study of response to subunit inactivated influenza vaccine. TCRdb analysed the RT-PCR reads with MiXCR anew, one entry per CDR3 protein. The sample holds approximately 700,000 distinct CDR3 sequences, more than 11% seen once. This sample comprised PBMCs from blood, obtained 14 to 15 days before vaccination. These receptors were collected from a man aged 45-65 years who received an inactivated influenza vaccine.

The table lists this clonotype with a few counts. This chain uses TRBV5-5 with TRBJ1-1; 7 bases are shared with TRBD1. The V gene end was trimmed by 5 bases and the J gene end by 4 bases; junction bases not matched to a gene: 14. The CDR3 contains 16 residues. CDR1 and CDR2 from the germline V gene are SGHKS and YYEKEE (reference sequence). CDR3 sequence: CASSFTLKGTVTEAFF. CDR3 nucleotide sequence: TGTGCCAGCAGTTTCACACTGAAAGGGACAGTCACTGAAGCTTTCTTT.

This clonotype has ten or more counts. J is TRBJ2-7 and V is TRBV12-3 or TRBV12-4; weak D call: TRBD1 (6 bases). The germline V and J ends were trimmed by 2 bases and 4 bases, with 18 bases remaining between them. CDR3 length: 16 residues. The CDR3 DNA follows: TGTGCCAGCAGTTTACCCTCGACAGGAGGTGCTTACGAGCAGTACTTC. This codes for CASSLPSTGGAYEQYF.

In this sample, this clonotype turned up a few times. The chain employs TRBV12-3 or TRBV12-4 and TRBJ2-1, with 7 bases matching TRBD2. The trim removed 6 bases at V and 6 bases at J, leaving 11 bases unmatched. The CDR3 totals 15 residues. The CDR3 loop is CASSPGGLPGNEQFF. CDR3 nucleotide sequence: TGTGCCAGCAGCCCCGGGGGACTACCCGGCAATGAGCAGTTCTTC.

The chain combines TRBV11-2 with TRBJ1-3; TRBD1 is a possible D gene (5 bases). V shed 3 bases and J shed 4 bases, with 16 bases lying between them. Germline CDR1 SGHAT, CDR2 FQNNGV. There are 16 residues in the CDR3. CDR3 in DNA: TGTGCCAGCAGCTTTACCCCGATGCGGGGGGGAAACACCATATATTTT. Its translation: CASSFTPMRGGNTIYF.

This clonotype came up many times. The chain links TRBV14 to TRBJ2-5; TRBD1 or TRBD2 may be the D gene (5 bases each). Looked up from germline, CDR1 is SGHDN and CDR2 is FVKESK. The CDR3 consists of 18 residues. Trimming took 0 bases from V and 4 from J, leaving 21 bases between them. For the CDR3, the DNA is TGTGCCAGCAGCCAAGATGCTACGTCGACAGTGGCGGGAGAGACCCAGTACTTC. Amino acids: CASSQDATSTVAGETQYF. The complete variable domain, with remaining parts taken from reference TRBV14 and TRBJ2-5, reads EAGVTQFPSHSVIEKGQTVTLRCDPISGHDNLYWYRRVMGKEIKFLLHFVKESKQDESGMPNNRFLAERTGGTYSTLKVQPAELEDSGVYFCASSQDATSTVAGETQYFGPGTRLLVL.

The chain couples TRBV3-1 to TRBJ2-3; the match to TRBD2 covers 9 bases. CDR3 size: 14 residues. CDR1 is LGHDT and CDR2 is YNNKEL in the germline V gene (reference sequence). The trim removed 4 bases at V and 14 bases at J, leaving 13 bases unmatched. In DNA, the CDR3 is TGTGCCAGCAGCCGACGATCTGATAGCGGGGGACGGTATTTT. It is translated as CASSRRSDSGGRYF.

V is TRBV5-1 and J is TRBJ2-3; D uncertain. V lost 0 bases and J 1 base, leaving 12 bases between the germline ends. There are 16 residues in the CDR3. The germline CDR1 and CDR2 sequences are SGHRS and YFSETQ. This chain's CDR3 is CASSLEGLRGTDTQYF. The CDR3 nucleotides read TGCGCCAGCAGCTTGGAGGGCCTCCGGGGCACAGATACGCAGTATTTT.

The chain recombines TRBV24-1 with TRBJ2-1; D is ambiguous. Per germline, CDR1 KGHDR and CDR2 SFDVKD. V was pared by 6 bases and J by 8 bases, with 7 bases between. This CDR3 has 11 amino acids. The DNA for the CDR3 is TGTGCCACCAGTTTGTACGATGAGCAGTTCTTC. Translating gives CATSLYDEQFF.

The V and J genes are TRBV7-2 and TRBJ2-7, with 11 nucleotides matching TRBD2. The CDR3 has 15 amino acids. After removal of 3 bases from V and 6 bases from J, the junction contained 7 bases not matched to a gene. Per germline, CDR1 SGHTA and CDR2 FQGNSA. Written as DNA, the CDR3 is TGTGCCAGCAGCTTGATCCTAGCGGGGGGTGGCGAGCAGTACTTC. Translated, it gives CASSLILAGGGEQYF.

This clonotype was observed at least ten times. The rearrangement links TRBV29-1 to TRBJ2-2; D may be TRBD1 (6 bases). The germline V gene has CDR1 SQVTM and CDR2 ANQGSEA. The CDR3 contains 16 residues. Trimming pared 0 bases from V and 1 base from J, leaving 12 bases between. The CDR3: CSVEERRRGNTGELFF. The CDR3 coding sequence is TGCAGCGTTGAAGAAAGGCGCAGGGGGAACACCGGGGAGCTGTTTTTT.

The chain employs TRBV6-7 and TRBJ1-2; no clear D. TRBV6-7 is an open reading frame whose function is uncertain. CDR3 length: 13 amino acids. V lost 5 bases and J lost 4, with 11 bases in between. The CDR3 DNA sequence: TGTGCCAGCAGTATGACCAGCACCTATGGCTACACCTTC. Translation: CASSMTSTYGYTF.

This clonotype was seen ten or more times. The chain links TRBV15 to TRBJ1-5; perhaps TRBD1 as D (5 bases). This CDR3 comprises 15 residues. Trimming removed 9 bases at V and 5 bases at J, with 20 bases between. CDR1 and CDR2 (germline): LNHNV, YYDKDF (reference sequence). This CDR3 reads CATRDFGGRDQPQHF. CDR3 bases: TGTGCCACGAGAGATTTTGGGGGGAGGGATCAGCCCCAGCATTTT.

This clonotype was found many times. This chain connects TRBV12-3 or TRBV12-4 to TRBJ2-1; D not resolved. The germline V and J ends were trimmed by 6 bases and 4 bases, with 10 bases remaining between them. The CDR3 totals 13 residues. The CDR3 sequence: CASSLVGYNEQFF. CDR3 coding DNA: TGTGCCAGCAGCTTGGTGGGATACAATGAGCAGTTCTTC.

At least ten counts were recorded for this clonotype. V and J are TRBV5-6 and TRBJ2-2; D is uncertain. The CDR3 sequence is 15 residues long. V was cut by 2 bases and J by 3 bases, with 11 bases left in between. Germline lookup yields CDR1 SGHDT and CDR2 YYEEEE. The CDR3 spells CASSLAGLYTGELFF. The CDR3 DNA is TGTGCCAGCAGCTTAGCTGGGCTTTACACCGGGGAGCTGTTTTTT. Using reference TRBV5-6 and TRBJ2-2 for the parts outside the CDR3, the full variable domain is DAGVTQSPTHLIKTRGQQVTLRCSPKSGHDTVSWYQQALGQGPQFIFQYYEEEERQRGNFPDRFSGHQFPNYSSELNVNALLLGDSALYLCASSLAGLYTGELFFGEGSRLTVL.

V usage is TRBV11-2 and J usage is TRBJ2-1; a possible D gene is TRBD1 (6 bases). The V and J ends lost 6 bases and 1 base respectively, with 16 bases between them. The germline V gene has CDR1 SGHAT and CDR2 FQNNGV. The CDR3 covers 16 residues. The CDR3 sequence: CASRLITGRSYNEQFF. In DNA form, the CDR3 reads TGTGCCAGCAGACTTATCACAGGGAGATCCTACAATGAGCAGTTCTTC.

The rearrangement uses TRBV9 and TRBJ2-5; no reliable D call. The length of the CDR3 is 14 residues. Trimming took 0 bases from V and 5 from J, leaving 11 bases between them. Looked up from germline, CDR1 is SGDLS and CDR2 is YYNGEE. The CDR3 sequence is CASSVAYAGETQYF. Here the CDR3 DNA reads TGTGCCAGCAGCGTAGCTTACGCTGGGGAGACCCAGTACTTC.

In its sample, this clonotype was seen a few times. V and J are TRBV4-2 and TRBJ1-5; TRBD1 might be the D (5 bases). The CDR3 has 15 amino acids. Trimming left V 4 bases short and J 0 bases short, with 10 bases between. CDR1 is LGHNA, CDR2 YNFKEQ, per germline. CDR3 nucleotides: TGTGCCAGCAGCCCATGGGGGGATAGCAATCAGCCCCAGCATTTT. It codes for CASSPWGDSNQPQHF.

This clonotype was seen a few times. The gene calls are TRBV6-1 and TRBJ2-2; 9 nucleotides agree with TRBD1. The germline gives CDR1 MNHNS, CDR2 SASEGT. V lost 7 bases, J lost 5 bases, and 11 bases stayed unmatched. The CDR3 runs 16 residues. Written as DNA, the CDR3 is TGTGCCAGCACCCGGGCTGAGGGGACAGGGACCGGGGAGCTGTTTTTT. It specifies CASTRAEGTGTGELFF.

This clonotype was seen repeatedly, ten times or more. A junction end diverges from the germline sequence, so it may reflect a read error. V usage is TRBV7-7 and J usage is TRBJ2-2, with 9 bases aligning to TRBD1. The CDR3 loop spans 16 amino acids. CDR1 and CDR2 from the germline V gene are SSHAT and FNYEAQ (reference sequence). The CDR3 sequence is CASSQGQGLGTGELFF. The CDR3 nucleotides read TGTGCTAGCAGCCAGGGACAGGGACTGGGCACCGGGGAGCTGTTTTTT.

At least ten counts were recorded for this clonotype. The chain has TRBV5-1 and TRBJ2-3; 8 nucleotides align to TRBD2. CDR3 length equals 16 residues. The V gene end was trimmed by 5 bases and the J gene end by 4 bases; junction bases not matched to a gene: 12. The germline gives CDR1 SGHRS, CDR2 YFSETQ. CDR3 loop: CASSLMAGRGSDTQYF. CDR3 DNA sequence: TGCGCCAGCAGTTTGATGGCCGGGAGGGGGTCAGATACGCAGTATTTT.

The V gene is TRBV6-2 or TRBV6-3, the J gene TRBJ2-3, with TRBD2 matching 10 bases. V gave up 11 bases and J gave up 3 bases; unmatched junction bases: 5. Germline values: CDR1 MNHEY, CDR2 SVGEGT. The CDR3 contains 13 residues. The CDR3 DNA sequence: TGTGCCGGTAGCGGGGGGCCTACAGATACGCAGTATTTT. This encodes CAGSGGPTDTQYF.

This CDR3 reads CASSPDGSVYNEQFF. CDR3 in DNA: TGCGCCAGCAGCCCGGACGGGTCAGTCTACAATGAGCAGTTCTTC. V is TRBV5-1 and J is TRBJ2-1; the D is unclear. Germline loops: CDR1 SGHRS, CDR2 YFSETQ. V dropped 4 bases and J dropped 3 bases, with 14 bases sitting between them. The length of the CDR3 is 15 residues. Together with reference TRBV5-1 and TRBJ2-1, the CDR3 gives the full variable domain: KAGVTQTPRYLIKTRGQQVTLSCSPISGHRSVSWYQQTPGQGLQFLFEYFSETQRNKGNFPGRFSGRQFSNSRSEMNVSTLELGDSALYLCASSPDGSVYNEQFFGPGTRLTVL.

At least ten counts were recorded for this clonotype. The rearrangement links TRBV7-2 to TRBJ2-7; D is unclear. Germline lookup yields CDR1 SGHTA and CDR2 FQGNSA. The CDR3 totals 12 residues. Trimming shortened V by 5 bases and J by 7 bases, and 12 bases separated the two germline ends. The CDR3 sequence: CASSPQAREQYF. The CDR3 bases are TGTGCCAGCAGCCCCCAGGCTAGGGAGCAGTACTTC.

At least ten counts were recorded for this clonotype. The V and J genes are TRBV12-3 or TRBV12-4 and TRBJ1-1; perhaps TRBD1 as D (6 bases). CDR3 length: 14 residues. The V end was cut by 6 bases, the J end by 1 base, with 12 bases between. This CDR3 is CASRSGQSNTEAFF. CDR3 nucleotide sequence: TGTGCCAGCAGGAGCGGACAGTCGAACACTGAAGCTTTCTTT.

This clonotype was recorded at least ten times. The chain links TRBV20-1 to TRBJ2-7; D unresolved. The CDR3 loop spans 12 amino acids. CDR1 and CDR2 from the germline V gene are DFQATT and SNEGSKA (reference sequence). V was trimmed by 0 bases and J by 6 bases, leaving 9 bases between them. The CDR3 reads CSARDPKAEQYF. DNA for the CDR3: TGCAGTGCTAGAGATCCGAAGGCCGAGCAGTACTTC.

This clonotype was seen a handful of times. The chain employs TRBV9 and TRBJ1-3; the D gene is possibly TRBD1 (6 bases). The CDR3 length is 16 residues. Germline CDR1 reads SGDLS; CDR2 reads YYNGEE. Trimming took 3 bases from V and 4 from J, leaving 17 bases between them. The CDR3 sequence is CASSDPLRGRGNTIYF. Here the CDR3 DNA reads TGTGCCAGCAGCGACCCGTTGAGGGGGAGAGGAAACACCATATATTTT. Combining the CDR3 with reference TRBV9 and TRBJ1-3 gives the whole variable domain DSGVTQTPKHLITATGQRVTLRCSPRSGDLSVYWYQQSLDQGLQFLIQYYNGEERAKGNILERFSAQQFPDLHSELNLSSLELGDSALYFCASSDPLRGRGNTIYFGEGSWLTVV.

The chain carries TRBV7-2 and TRBJ2-1; no clear D. The CDR3 spans 17 residues. Germline loops: CDR1 SGHTA, CDR2 FQGNSA. Trimming took 5 bases from V and 7 from J, leaving 24 bases between them. The CDR3 region is CASSKSSSVTPGNEQFF. The CDR3, as DNA: TGTGCCAGCAGCAAAAGTTCGTCGGTCACCCCTGGGAATGAGCAGTTCTTC.

This clonotype was detected only a few times. This rearrangement joins TRBV7-2 to TRBJ2-7; 7 bases fit TRBD2. This CDR3 has 13 amino acids. Trimming removed 1 base from V and 12 bases from J; junction bases left unmatched: 9. Germline assignment: CDR1 SGHTA and CDR2 FQGNSA. CDR3 region: CASSLGRETSPYF. CDR3 nucleotide sequence: TGTGCCAGCAGCTTAGGGCGGGAGACCTCTCCGTACTTC.

This clonotype was detected only a few times. The rearrangement uses TRBV7-2 and TRBJ1-2; D is uncertain. CDR1 SGHTA and CDR2 FQGNSA come from the germline V gene. The CDR3 runs to 15 residues. V was pared by 1 base and J by 8 bases, with 17 bases between. The CDR3 DNA is TGTGCCAGCAGCTTAGTTAGTCAGAACTCGGGAGGCTACACCTTC. This gives the protein CASSLVSQNSGGYTF.

This chain joins TRBV5-1 and TRBJ2-2; 7 bases are a match to TRBD1. This CDR3 contains 15 residues. Looked up from germline, CDR1 is SGHRS and CDR2 is YFSETQ. V trimming: 4 bases; J trimming: 5 bases; junction bases outside the gene matches: 8. The CDR3 sequence: CASSREGGATGELFF. The CDR3 nucleotides are TGCGCCAGCAGCAGGGAAGGGGGCGCGACCGGGGAGCTGTTTTTT.

This chain links TRBV6-1 with TRBJ2-1, with TRBD2 identical over 10 bases. Germline values: CDR1 MNHNS, CDR2 SASEGT. With V trimmed by 6 bases and J by 0 bases, 11 bases remained unmatched. The CDR3 extends over 18 amino acids. This chain's CDR3 is CASSRGLAAESSYNEQFF. The CDR3 nucleotides read TGTGCCAGCAGCCGAGGACTAGCGGCAGAGAGCTCCTACAATGAGCAGTTCTTC.